This T cell receptor (beta chain) came from a study of PD-L1 blockade in urothelial cancer. Study results and limitations: Clonality of blood TCR below the median before treatment predicted better survival.

The table came from immunoSEQ multiplex PCR; TCRdb's copy has only in-frame clones and leaves some out. The table lists around 63,000 clones, more than 80% of them singletons, with around 5.7% in the top ten. Regarding time point: pretreatment peripheral blood. As for this clone: Its cognate antigen is unknown.

J gave up 5 bases and V 9 bases, and 6 bases lay outside the gene matches. CDR3 length: 14 amino acids. Germline loops: CDR1 LNHDA, CDR2 SQIVND (reference sequence). Sequences were derived from PBMCs, sampled around atezolizumab (anti-PD-L1) treatment. The chain uses TRBV19 and TRBJ2-3, with TRBD2 matching over 12 bases. This receptor was identified in a man between 65 and 80 years old with urothelial cancer. The DNA for the CDR3 is TGTGCCAGCGGGACGACTAGCGGGGGAGATACGCAGTATTTT. This gives the protein CASGTTSGGDTQYF.